This section outlines one TCR beta chain sequence together with its context. Its specific antigen is unknown. No base qualities exist here, and no much larger clone lies one base off it. The data derive from a study of Graves' ophthalmopathy and Graves' hyperthyroidism (dated by TCRdb to 2016 to 2018). For context, the study as a whole: Peripheral blood samples were taken at the time of initial diagnosis, before any treatment was given. To tell Graves' ophthalmopathy apart from Graves' hyperthyroidism, and to predict which patients would progress to ophthalmopathy, the study relied on TCR beta repertoire signatures. In total, under 150 blood samples were TCR-sequenced: approximately 42 ophthalmopathy, some 72 hyperthyroidism and some 17 hyperthyroidism-to-ophthalmopathy patients. To explore V-J signatures distinguishing ophthalmopathy from hyperthyroidism, a discovery set of under 110 patients (around 44 ophthalmopathy, 55 to 60 stable hyperthyroidism) was enrolled. An independent validation cohort was composed of fewer than 20 hyperthyroidism patients and 17 patients who later progressed from hyperthyroidism to ophthalmopathy. In about six hyperthyroidism patients, T-cell repertoires of thyroid tissue and blood were compared. After sampling, hyperthyroidism patients received methimazole starting at 30 mg daily, and ophthalmopathy patients received high-dose intravenous methylprednisolone.

For repertoire sequencing, the TCR beta CDR3 regions were amplified from RNA transcripts. HTBI primers and the Qiagen OneStep RT-PCR kit were used in a first-round RT-PCR, which was followed by a second-round multiplex PCR, size selection and purification. The libraries underwent paired-end sequencing with 100 bp reads on an Illumina HiSeq2000. The authors processed their data as follows. SOAPnuke was used for read processing, and reads with adapters, uncalled bases, a mean Phred below 15, or no exact constant-primer or identifier match were discarded. High-quality paired reads were merged with COPE v1.2.5. Unique nucleotide sequences were defined as clonotypes and aligned to IMGT TRB V, D and J references using MiTCR v1.1. The analysis was limited to V-J combinations with a frequency above 0.0001, which together covered over 99% of the repertoires. A TCR clonal expansion and chaos score per V-J combination was defined as the ratio of F50 clonal expansion to chaos observed in the TCRdist matrix. Features were reduced by Welch's t-statistics and random forest to approximately 13 V-J combinations, which fed a naive Bayes classifier. The Morisita-Horn index was used to measure how similar the thyroid and blood repertoires were. The public reads were reprocessed in TCRdb via fastp at Q25 and MiXCR, keeping in-frame beta chains. A single entry per CDR3 protein holds the most common genes and DNA from its merged rows. None of the V and J calls come from the authors' own analysis; TCRdb made them. A total of more than 300,000 distinct CDR3 sequences appear in this sample, approximately 17% of them only once. The ten largest clonotypes hold roughly 2.6% of the sample.

General conclusions and limits of the study: In validation, the model predicted ophthalmopathy progression with less than 71% sensitivity and 72.22% specificity; 12 predicted patients were CT-confirmed with GO in a median of approximately 6.5 months. In cross-validation, the 13-signature model distinguished ophthalmopathy from stable hyperthyroidism with 85% to 90% sensitivity and approximately 81% specificity, and in the test set the corresponding values were approximately 79% and 70%. Most of the expanded thyroid clonotypes with a frequency above 0.001 were also detected in blood, and it was suggested that the thyroid immune response may be reflected by blood repertoires. Sample size was not statistically predetermined, and group allocation was not concealed from the investigators.

Stable hyperthyroidism was defined as no progression to ophthalmopathy within 18 months of follow-up. Hyperthyroidism patients were newly diagnosed, were aged 18 to 65 years, and had a disease duration under 2 months. Anyone with other autoimmune diseases, uncontrolled infections, pregnancy or lactation was excluded from the study. Clinical symptoms, serum thyroxine, TRAb, thyroid ultrasound and orbital computed tomography formed the basis of the diagnosis. PBMCs were isolated from roughly 10 ml of fresh peripheral blood by Ficoll-Paque density gradient centrifugation. Total RNA was extracted with Trizol reagent and quality-checked on an Agilent 2100 Bioanalyzer. This clonotype was sampled from an adult woman with stable Graves' hyperthyroidism. Source material: peripheral blood.

The CDR3 is CASSYSLAGVGSQYF. The sequence in DNA is TGTGCCAGCAGTTACTCGTTAGCGGGAGTGGGGTCCCAGTACTTC. The chain uses TRBV6-5 and TRBJ2-5, with 9 middle bases fitting TRBD2. For CDR1 and CDR2, the germline V gene lists MNHEY and SVGAGI. The CDR3 runs 15 amino acids, cysteine and phenylalanine included. Solely the CDR3 DNA is kept, with 45 bases framed from the first base. V loses 0 bases at its end and J loses 9 bases; junction bases beyond the gene matches: 8.